These T cell receptor beta chains were read from a single sample in a study of blood T cell repertoires in COVID-19. Produced via immunoSEQ multiplex PCR; TCRdb's table is partial and in-frame only. The table includes about 210,000 clones, 75% to 90% detected once. The specimen sequenced was peripheral blood. These receptors were obtained from a man aged 35 to 55 with acute or convalescent COVID-19. The CDR3 runs from the conserved cysteine through the conserved F or W. D genes are given only for firm matches. Size is stated for part of the rows, as once, few or many counts, or as a class when the clone is expanded.

cdr3_aa cdr3_nt j_call cdr3_length clone_size v_call d_call
CASTNQQGGIAHEQYF TGTGCCAGCACCAACCAACAGGGGGGGATTGCACACGAGCAGTACTTC TRBJ2-7 16 NA TRBV5-4 NA
CASSQEGGPAANTGELFF TGTGCCAGCAGCCAAGAAGGTGGTCCAGCGGCGAACACCGGGGAGCTGTTTTTT TRBJ2-2 18 NA TRBV4-2 NA
CASSYRTNTEAFF TGTGCCAGCAGTTACCGGACAAACACTGAAGCTTTCTTT TRBJ1-1 13 NA TRBV6-6 NA
CASSTTNYNEQFF TGTGCCAGCAGCACGACAAACTACAATGAGCAGTTCTTC TRBJ2-1 13 NA TRBV11-3 NA
CASSQLTGGKNIQYF TGCGCCAGCAGCCAGCTTACAGGGGGGAAAAACATTCAGTACTTC TRBJ2-4 15 NA TRBV4-3 TRBD1
CASSYRQGAGNTEAFF TGTGCCAGCAGCTATCGACAGGGGGCGGGAAACACTGAAGCTTTCTTT TRBJ1-1 16 NA TRBV3-1/TRBV3-2 TRBD1
CASSLGHQETQYF TGTGCCAGTAGCCTGGGACATCAAGAGACCCAGTACTTC TRBJ2-5 13 NA TRBV19 NA
CASRRQGTKGNTIYF TGTGCCAGCAGACGACAGGGGACAAAGGGAAACACCATATATTTT TRBJ1-3 15 NA TRBV6-5 TRBD1
CASSHPGRANNEQFF TGTGCCAGCAGCCACCCCGGCAGGGCAAACAATGAGCAGTTCTTC TRBJ2-1 15 NA TRBV11-2 NA
CASRSSGSLEAFF TGTGCCAGCAGGTCCTCAGGGTCCCTTGAAGCTTTCTTT TRBJ1-1 13 NA TRBV6-6 NA
CASSEVVFLNTGELFF TGTGCCAGCAGTGAAGTCGTCTTTTTAAACACCGGGGAGCTGTTTTTT TRBJ2-2 16 NA TRBV2 NA
CASRPAGGGYGYTF TGTGCCAGCCGCCCGGCGGGGGGTGGCTATGGCTACACCTTC TRBJ1-2 14 NA TRBV25-1 NA
CASSRDSKMAYGYTF TGTGCCAGTAGTAGGGACAGTAAAATGGCATATGGCTACACCTTC TRBJ1-2 15 NA TRBV19 TRBD1
CASSFATGVTNEKLFF TGTGCCAGCAGTTTCGCAACAGGGGTAACTAATGAAAAACTGTTTTTT TRBJ1-4 16 NA TRBV27 TRBD1
CASRRGAVNSPLHF TGTGCCAGCAGGCGCGGGGCAGTAAATTCACCCCTCCACTTT TRBJ1-6 14 NA TRBV11-2 NA
CASSSRGQGYTF TGTGCCAGCAGCTCCCGAGGGCAAGGCTACACCTTC TRBJ1-2 12 NA TRBV9 NA
CASSWYLTVNTEAFF TGTGCCAGCAGCTGGTACCTGACAGTAAACACTGAAGCTTTCTTT TRBJ1-1 15 once TRBV5-6 NA
CASSLGVSLSSTDTQYF TGTGCCAGCAGCTTAGGAGTATCTCTTTCTAGCACAGATACGCAGTATTTT TRBJ2-3 17 NA TRBV7-9 NA
CASSPLTSGSYEQYF TGTGCCAGCAGTCCCCTCACTAGCGGGAGTTACGAGCAGTACTTC TRBJ2-7 15 NA TRBV6-5 TRBD2
CASSLDRQTFSEQFF TGCGCCAGCAGCTTGGACAGACAGACGTTTAGTGAGCAGTTCTTC TRBJ2-1 15 NA TRBV5-1 NA
CASSHVSGGGNEQYF TGTGCCAGCAGCCATGTTAGCGGGGGAGGAAACGAGCAGTACTTC TRBJ2-7 15 NA TRBV4-2 TRBD2
CASSLPGGALEAFF TGTGCCAGCAGTTTACCCGGCGGGGCGCTCGAAGCTTTCTTT TRBJ1-1 14 NA TRBV28 NA
CASSLGQGSTEAFF TGCGCCAGCAGCTTGGGCCAGGGGAGCACTGAAGCTTTCTTT TRBJ1-1 14 NA TRBV5-1 NA
CASSLMGSAYEQYF TGTGCCAGCAGCTTGATGGGGAGTGCCTACGAGCAGTACTTC TRBJ2-7 14 NA TRBV5-6 NA
CAWRGQGVETQYF TGTGCCTGGAGGGGACAGGGCGTCGAGACCCAGTACTTC TRBJ2-5 13 NA TRBV30 TRBD1
CASSVGTGSWDTQYF TGCGCCAGCAGTGTGGGGACAGGGTCTTGGGATACGCAGTATTTT TRBJ2-3 15 NA TRBV10-1 TRBD1
CASTHRGGLNEKLFF TGTGCCAGCACCCACCGGGGGGGCCTTAATGAAAAACTGTTTTTT TRBJ1-4 15 NA TRBV25-1 NA
CASSTGQGAFTDTQYF TGCGCCAGCAGCACCGGACAGGGGGCCTTCACAGATACGCAGTATTTT TRBJ2-3 16 NA TRBV5-1 TRBD1
CASSSGGRITEAFF TGTGCCAGCAGTTCAGGGGGCCGGATCACTGAAGCTTTCTTT TRBJ1-1 14 NA TRBV6-5 TRBD1
CASSSPGTGGKYEQYF TGTGCCAGCAGCTCCCCAGGGACAGGGGGCAAATACGAGCAGTACTTC TRBJ2-7 16 NA TRBV7-9 TRBD1
CASSPTAGSDNEQFF TGTGCCAGCTCACCAACGGCAGGGTCGGACAATGAGCAGTTCTTC TRBJ2-1 15 NA TRBV18 NA
CASSSGGRGSNQPQHF TGTGCCAGCAGTTCGGGCGGGAGGGGTAGCAATCAGCCCCAGCATTTT TRBJ1-5 16 once TRBV27 NA
CASRRGPEITGELFF TGCGCCAGCCGGCGGGGGCCGGAAATTACCGGGGAGCTGTTTTTT TRBJ2-2 15 NA TRBV5-1 NA
CASSLVRAGELFF TGTGCCAGCAGCCTAGTCCGGGCCGGGGAGCTGTTTTTT TRBJ2-2 13 NA TRBV11-2 NA
CASSVSGLTYEQYF TGTGCCAGCAGCGTAAGCGGGTTAACCTACGAGCAGTACTTC TRBJ2-7 14 once TRBV9 NA
CASSSQSGGRSYEQYF TGTGCCAGCAGCTCACAAAGCGGGGGACGCTCCTACGAGCAGTACTTC TRBJ2-7 16 NA TRBV7-2 TRBD2
CASSSGQGNLYEQYF TGCGCCAGCAGCTCGGGACAGGGGAATTTGTACGAGCAGTACTTC TRBJ2-7 15 NA TRBV5-1 TRBD1